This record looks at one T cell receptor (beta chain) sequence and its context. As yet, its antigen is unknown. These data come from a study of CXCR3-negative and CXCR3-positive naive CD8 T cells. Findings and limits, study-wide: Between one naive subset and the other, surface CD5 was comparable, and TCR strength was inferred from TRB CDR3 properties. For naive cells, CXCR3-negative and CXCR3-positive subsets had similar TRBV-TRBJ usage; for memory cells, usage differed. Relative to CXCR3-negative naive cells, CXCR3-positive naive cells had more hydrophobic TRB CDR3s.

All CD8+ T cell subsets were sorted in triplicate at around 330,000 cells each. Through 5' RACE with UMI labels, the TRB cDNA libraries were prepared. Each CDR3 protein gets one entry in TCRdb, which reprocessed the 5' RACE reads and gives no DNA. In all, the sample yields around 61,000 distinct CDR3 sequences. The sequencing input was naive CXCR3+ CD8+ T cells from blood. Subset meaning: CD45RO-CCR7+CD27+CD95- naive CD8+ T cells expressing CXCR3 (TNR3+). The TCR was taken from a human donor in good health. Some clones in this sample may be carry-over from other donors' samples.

This CDR3 is CSAPKTGSVARELFF. The J gene is TRBJ2-2, the V gene TRBV20-1; the TCRdb D gene call, TRBD1, has no DNA to confirm it. Germline V gene sequence: CDR1 DFQATT, CDR2 SNEGSKA (reference sequence). The CDR3 has 15 amino acids.